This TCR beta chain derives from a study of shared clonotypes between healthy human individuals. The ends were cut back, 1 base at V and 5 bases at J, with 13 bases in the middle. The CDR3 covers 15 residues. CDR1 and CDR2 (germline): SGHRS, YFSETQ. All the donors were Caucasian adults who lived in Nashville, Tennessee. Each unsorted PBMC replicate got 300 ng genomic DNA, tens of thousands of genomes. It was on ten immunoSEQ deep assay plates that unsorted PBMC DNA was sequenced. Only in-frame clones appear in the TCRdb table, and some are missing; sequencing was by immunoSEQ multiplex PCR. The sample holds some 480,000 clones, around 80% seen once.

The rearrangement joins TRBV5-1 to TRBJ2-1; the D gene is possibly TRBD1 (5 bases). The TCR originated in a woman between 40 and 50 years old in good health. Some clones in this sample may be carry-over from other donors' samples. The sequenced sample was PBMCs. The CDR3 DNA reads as TGCGCCAGCAGCTTGCACAATTCAGGGAACAATGAGCAGTTCTTC. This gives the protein CASSLHNSGNNEQFF.